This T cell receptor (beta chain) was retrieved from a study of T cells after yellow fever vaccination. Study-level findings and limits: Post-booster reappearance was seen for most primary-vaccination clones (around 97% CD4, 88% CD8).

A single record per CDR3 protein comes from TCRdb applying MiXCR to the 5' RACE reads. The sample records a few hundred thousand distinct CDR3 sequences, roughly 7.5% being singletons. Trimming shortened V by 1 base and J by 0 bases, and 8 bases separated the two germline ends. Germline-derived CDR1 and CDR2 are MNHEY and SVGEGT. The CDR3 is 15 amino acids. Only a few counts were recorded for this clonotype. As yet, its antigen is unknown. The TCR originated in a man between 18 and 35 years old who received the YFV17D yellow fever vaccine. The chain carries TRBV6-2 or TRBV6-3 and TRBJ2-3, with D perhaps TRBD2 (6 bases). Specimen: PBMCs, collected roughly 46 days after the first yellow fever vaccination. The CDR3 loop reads CASSYFGGSTDTQYF. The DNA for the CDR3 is TGTGCCAGCAGTTACTTCGGGGGAAGCACAGATACGCAGTATTTT.